What follows are 26 T cell receptor beta chains derived from one specimen sequenced in a study of cytomegalovirus exposure and HLA in healthy donors. Vbeta (60) and Jbeta (13) primers were used in the PCR. Assay used: immunoSEQ multiplex PCR; TCRdb lists only in-frame clones, some missing. This sample contains under 65,000 clones. The material sequenced was PBMCs. These receptors all come from a woman between 40 and 50 years old in good health and CMV-seronegative.

The V gene is TRBV6-1, the J gene TRBJ1-1; possible D gene TRBD1, 6 bases. V was trimmed by 2 bases and J by 4 bases, leaving 17 bases between them. Germline V gene sequence: CDR1 MNHNS, CDR2 SASEGT. The CDR3 consists of 16 residues. In nucleotides, the CDR3 is TGTGCCAGCAGTGAATGGGGCAGTCCAGGGGCCACTGAAGCTTTCTTT. Translating gives CASSEWGSPGATEAFF.

CDR3 nucleotides: TGTGCCAGCAGGAGGGGACTAGCGGGATACAATGAGCAGTTCTTC. Encoded protein: CASRRGLAGYNEQFF. This rearrangement joins TRBV2 to TRBJ2-1; TRBD2 aligns across 13 bases. V shed 6 bases and J 4 bases; nucleotides not matched to a gene: 3. The CDR3 contains 15 residues. Germline assignment: CDR1 SNHLY and CDR2 FYNNEI.

This chain uses TRBV5-1 with TRBJ1-2; D is possibly TRBD1 (5 bases). The CDR3 length is 14 residues. The V and J ends lost 7 bases and 5 bases respectively, with 18 bases between them. Germline-derived CDR1 and CDR2 are SGHRS and YFSETQ. The CDR3 nucleotides are TGCGCCAGCCGCCAAGGCCCGGGGGGATATGGCTACACCTTC. It specifies CASRQGPGGYGYTF.

The chain combines TRBV5-4 with TRBJ1-1; D perhaps matches TRBD1 (6 bases). Germline V gives CDR1 SGHNT, CDR2 YYREEE (reference sequence). CDR3 length equals 15 residues. The V end lost 4 bases, the J end lost 4 bases, and 17 bases lay between the germline ends. As DNA, the CDR3 is TGTGCCAGCAGCCCCACCCAGGGGCTAGTCACTGAAGCTTTCTTT. It translates to CASSPTQGLVTEAFF. Based on the CDR3 plus reference TRBV5-4 and TRBJ1-1, the full variable domain is ETGVTQSPTHLIKTRGQQVTLRCSSQSGHNTVSWYQQALGQGPQFIFQYYREEENGRGNFPPRFSGLQFPNYSSELNVNALELDDSALYLCASSPTQGLVTEAFFGQGTRLTVV.

This chain connects TRBV6-1 to TRBJ2-3, with D possibly matching TRBD2 (5 bases). The CDR3 has 14 residues. Looked up from germline, CDR1 is MNHNS and CDR2 is SASEGT. V was shortened by 4 bases and J by 1 base, with 9 bases between the two germline ends. The CDR3 DNA is TGTGCCAGCAGTGTCACTAGGGGCACAGATACGCAGTATTTT. This translates into CASSVTRGTDTQYF.

The CDR3, as DNA: TGTGCCAGCAGACTACAGGGGGGTGAGCAGTACTTC. It translates to CASRLQGGEQYF. The chain carries TRBV11-2 and TRBJ2-7; the match to TRBD1 covers 8 bases. CDR3 length: 12 amino acids. V trimming: 6 bases; J trimming: 7 bases; junction bases outside the gene matches: 5. Germline V lookup: CDR1 SGHAT, CDR2 FQNNGV.

The gene calls are TRBV6-5 and TRBJ1-5; 8 nucleotides line up with TRBD1. J lost 3 bases, V lost 8 bases, and 6 bases had no gene match. CDR3 length: 14 residues. Germline V gives CDR1 MNHEY, CDR2 SVGAGI. CDR3: CASGRDRSNQPQHF. DNA for the CDR3: TGTGCCAGCGGCCGGGACAGGTCCAATCAGCCCCAGCATTTT.

The V gene is TRBV27, the J gene TRBJ2-7, with 8 positions matching TRBD1. With 4 bases clipped from V and 6 bases from J, the junction kept 5 bases outside the gene matches. The CDR3 consists of 13 residues. CDR1 is MNHEY, CDR2 SMNVEV, per germline (reference sequence). The CDR3 nucleotides are TGTGCCAGCAGTTCCGGGACAGGCCTCGAGCAGTACTTC. Translation gives CASSSGTGLEQYF.

This sequence joins TRBV6-5 and TRBJ2-7; 9 bases match TRBD1. The CDR3 spans 15 residues. V shed 2 bases, J shed 5 bases, and the junction held 7 bases outside the gene matches. CDR1 is MNHEY, CDR2 SVGAGI, per germline. The CDR3 DNA reads as TGTGCCAGCAGTTACAGTGGGACAGGGAGGCACGAGCAGTACTTC. Protein: CASSYSGTGRHEQYF.

The chain uses TRBV13 and TRBJ2-7, with a weak D call TRBD2 (5 bases). Per germline, CDR1 PRHDT and CDR2 FYEKMQ (reference sequence). The CDR3 is 14 amino acids. With 2 bases removed from V and 1 base from J, the gap between germline ends came to 9 bases. Here the CDR3 DNA reads TGTGCCAGCAGCTTAATTCGGAGGTCCTACGAGCAGTACTTC. Residues: CASSLIRRSYEQYF. The entire variable domain, with the rest obtained from reference TRBV13 and TRBJ2-7, is as follows: AAGVIQSPRHLIKEKRETATLKCYPIPRHDTVYWYQQGPGQDPQFLISFYEKMQSDKGSIPDRFSAQQFSDYHSELNMSSLELGDSALYFCASSLIRRSYEQYFGPGTRLTVT.

The chain has TRBV5-6 and TRBJ2-5, with a tentative D call TRBD2 (6 bases). CDR3 size: 11 residues. The germline V gene encodes CDR1 SGHDT and CDR2 YYEEEE. V dropped 6 bases and J dropped 6 bases, with 9 bases sitting between them. The CDR3 DNA reads as TGTGCCAGCACGGGAGAGCAGACCCAGTACTTC. It specifies CASTGEQTQYF. Based on the CDR3 plus reference TRBV5-6 and TRBJ2-5, the full variable domain is DAGVTQSPTHLIKTRGQQVTLRCSPKSGHDTVSWYQQALGQGPQFIFQYYEEEERQRGNFPDRFSGHQFPNYSSELNVNALLLGDSALYLCASTGEQTQYFGPGTRLLVL.

This sequence joins TRBV19 and TRBJ2-7; D may be TRBD2 (5 bases). Trimming removed 0 bases at V and 4 bases at J, with 10 bases between. This CDR3 has 14 residues. The germline V gene has CDR1 LNHDA and CDR2 SQIVND (reference sequence). The DNA for the CDR3 is TGTGCCAGTAGTATAGAAAGGACTTCGTACGAGCAGTACTTC. Protein product: CASSIERTSYEQYF.

The chain combines TRBV5-1 with TRBJ2-3; 8 nucleotides agree with TRBD1. Germline V lookup: CDR1 SGHRS, CDR2 YFSETQ. The CDR3 is made up of 15 amino acids. V lost 0 bases to trimming and J lost 4 bases; unmatched junction nucleotides: 4. The CDR3 coding sequence is TGCGCCAGCAGCTTGGGGGGACAGGTTGCAGATACGCAGTATTTT. Amino acids: CASSLGGQVADTQYF.

Here the CDR3 DNA reads TGTGCCAGTAGTTGGGACAGGGAGGGCAATCAGCCCCAGCATTTT. This sequence encodes CASSWDREGNQPQHF. The chain uses TRBV19 and TRBJ1-5; 9 positions agree with TRBD1. The ends lost 5 bases at V and 2 bases at J; junction bases unmatched: 4. This CDR3 comprises 15 residues. The germline gives CDR1 LNHDA, CDR2 SQIVND (reference sequence).

The chain carries TRBV28 and TRBJ1-2; TRBD1 aligns across 7 bases. Trimming removed 10 bases from V and 2 bases from J; junction bases left unmatched: 4. Germline lookup yields CDR1 MDHEN and CDR2 SYDVKM. The CDR3 has 12 amino acids. CDR3 DNA: TGTGCCACCGGGGACAGCAACTATGGCTACACCTTC. Amino acids: CATGDSNYGYTF.

The chain carries TRBV7-6 and TRBJ2-3; D perhaps matches TRBD2 (5 bases). Trimming stripped 4 bases from V and 9 bases from J, with 17 bases between. Germline lookup yields CDR1 SGHVS and CDR2 FNYEAQ. The CDR3 runs 14 residues. For the CDR3, the DNA is TGTGCCAGCAGCTCCAGCTGGACTGCCCGAACGCAGTATTTT. The encoded protein is CASSSSWTARTQYF.

The chain joins TRBV19 to TRBJ2-1; D perhaps matches TRBD1 (5 bases). The CDR3 length is 12 residues. V gave up 4 bases and J gave up 7 bases, with 8 bases separating them. CDR1 and CDR2 (germline): LNHDA, SQIVND (reference sequence). CDR3 coding DNA: TGTGCCAGTAGTAGGACAAAGAATGAGCAGTTCTTC. Its protein product is CASSRTKNEQFF.

V usage is TRBV9 and J usage is TRBJ2-1, with TRBD2 matching over 16 bases. CDR3 length: 16 residues. The V gene's germline CDR1 is SGDLS and CDR2 YYNGEE. The V and J ends lost 2 bases and 13 bases, in that order; junction bases with no gene match: 9. For the CDR3, the DNA is TGTGCCAGCAGCGTTTCCGGGACTAGCGGGAGGGTAAGACAGTTCTTC. Its translation is CASSVSGTSGRVRQFF.

The genes are TRBV30 and TRBJ1-1; 8 bases fit TRBD1. Germline assignment: CDR1 GTSNPN and CDR2 SVGIG (reference sequence). The CDR3 contains 14 residues. With V trimmed by 3 bases and J by 1 base, 4 bases remained unmatched. CDR3: CAWRQGARNTEAFF. The CDR3 DNA reads TGTGCCTGGAGGCAGGGGGCAAGGAACACTGAAGCTTTCTTT.

The rearrangement links TRBV28 to TRBJ2-7, with D possibly being TRBD2 (6 bases). Germline V lookup: CDR1 MDHEN, CDR2 SYDVKM. Trimming pared 3 bases from V and 4 bases from J, leaving 10 bases between. This CDR3 region has 13 residues. The CDR3 sequence: CASSLGGPYEQYF. The CDR3 DNA sequence: TGTGCCAGCAGTTTGGGGGGTCCGTACGAGCAGTACTTC.

This sequence joins TRBV10-3 and TRBJ2-7; 10 bases are a match to TRBD2. The CDR3 consists of 15 residues. Germline CDR1 and CDR2: ENHRY and SYGVKD. V lost 6 bases and J lost 0; bases outside the gene matches: 5. The CDR3 bases are TGTGCCATCAGGAATGGACTAGCGGACTCCTACGAGCAGTACTTC. It specifies CAIRNGLADSYEQYF.

The gene calls are TRBV6-6 and TRBJ1-6; no reliable D call. The CDR3 has 14 amino acids. The ends were cut back, 7 bases at V and 8 bases at J, with 15 bases in the middle. Germline V gene lookup returns CDR1 MNHNY and CDR2 SVGAGI (reference sequence). The DNA of the CDR3 is TGTGCCAGCATCCAAGCCCTCCCGGATTCACCCCTCCACTTT. Translated, it gives CASIQALPDSPLHF.

The chain uses TRBV18 and TRBJ1-3; no firm D call. Germline CDR1 KGHSH, CDR2 LQKENI. The CDR3 has 16 residues. V lost 0 bases to trimming and J lost 0 bases, with 9 bases between them. CDR3 DNA: TGTGCCAGCTCACCACCAGGCGGAAGCTCTGGAAACACCATATATTTT. It encodes CASSPPGGSSGNTIYF.

The CDR3 nucleotides are TGTGCCAGCAGCTTGCCGGCTAGCGGGGGACAGACCCAGTACTTC. This translates into CASSLPASGGQTQYF. This chain uses TRBV5-4 with TRBJ2-5; 10 nucleotides line up with TRBD2. The CDR3 runs to 15 residues. V trimming: 1 base; J trimming: 6 bases; junction bases outside the gene matches: 6. CDR1 and CDR2 (germline): SGHNT, YYREEE (reference sequence).

The gene calls are TRBV9 and TRBJ2-7; D may be TRBD2 (5 bases). Trimming took off 4 bases at V and 4 bases at J, with 12 bases between the two ends. Germline-derived CDR1 and CDR2 are SGDLS and YYNGEE. The CDR3 extends over 13 amino acids. The CDR3: CASSTDGGYEQYF. The CDR3 DNA sequence: TGTGCCAGCAGCACCGACGGAGGATACGAGCAGTACTTC.

The chain carries TRBV28 and TRBJ2-7, with TRBD1 identical over 7 bases. The CDR3 extends over 16 amino acids. V lost 7 bases, J lost 6 bases, and 18 bases stayed unmatched. Germline V gives CDR1 MDHEN, CDR2 SYDVKM. For the CDR3, the DNA is TGTGCCAGCACTAAAGGGGGCGTAATAGGAGATTCCGAGCAGTACTTC. It encodes CASTKGGVIGDSEQYF.